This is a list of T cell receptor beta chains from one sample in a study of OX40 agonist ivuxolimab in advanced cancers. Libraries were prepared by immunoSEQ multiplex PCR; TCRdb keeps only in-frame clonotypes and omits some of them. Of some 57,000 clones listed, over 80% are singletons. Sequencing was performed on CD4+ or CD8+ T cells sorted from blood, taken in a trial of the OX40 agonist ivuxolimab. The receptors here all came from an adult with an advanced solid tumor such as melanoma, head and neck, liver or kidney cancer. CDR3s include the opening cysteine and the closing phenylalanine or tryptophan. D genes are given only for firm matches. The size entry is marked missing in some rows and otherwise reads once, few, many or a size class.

CASRTRGTGSYEQYF	TGTGCCAGCAGGACAAGGGGGACAGGGTCCTACGAGCAGTACTTC	NA	TRBD1	TRBJ2-7	TRBV28
CASSQGSSGNTIYF	TGTGCCAGCAGTCAAGGTTCCTCTGGAAACACCATATATTTT	NA	NA	TRBJ1-3	TRBV6-5
CASSYLENTEAFF	TGTGCCAGCAGTTACTTAGAGAACACTGAAGCTTTCTTT	NA	NA	TRBJ1-1	TRBV6-5
CAWSERQGAFQPQHF	TGTGCCTGGAGTGAGAGACAGGGAGCGTTCCAGCCCCAGCATTTT	NA	TRBD1	TRBJ1-5	TRBV30
CASSLDREGNQPQHF	TGTGCCAGTAGTCTGGACAGGGAGGGCAATCAGCCCCAGCATTTT	NA	TRBD1	TRBJ1-5	TRBV19
CATSREGGSLTDTQYF	TGTGCCACCAGCAGAGAAGGGGGTTCCCTCACAGATACGCAGTATTTT	NA	NA	TRBJ2-3	TRBV15
CASSQTDTQYF	TGTGCCAGCAGCCAGACAGATACGCAGTATTTT	NA	NA	TRBJ2-3	TRBV27
CASSQDGVAGTGELFF	TGCGCCAGCAGCCAAGATGGGGTAGCGGGCACCGGGGAGCTGTTTTTT	NA	TRBD2	TRBJ2-2	TRBV4-3
CASSYSRVFSYNEQFF	TGTGCCAGCAGTTACTCGAGGGTATTCTCCTACAATGAGCAGTTCTTC	NA	NA	TRBJ2-1	TRBV6-5
CAWGRQGTQYF	TGTGCCTGGGGACGACAAGGGACCCAGTACTTC	NA	NA	TRBJ2-5	TRBV30
CASSLVFDEQYF	TGTGCCAGCAGCTTAGTCTTCGACGAGCAGTACTTC	once	NA	TRBJ2-7	TRBV11-3
CASSLIASGGINEQFF	TGTGCCAGCAGCTTAATCGCTAGCGGGGGAATTAATGAGCAGTTCTTC	NA	TRBD2	TRBJ2-1	TRBV7-1
CASSYFPSAELFF	TGTGCCAGCAGTTACTTTCCTTCGGCGGAGCTGTTTTTT	NA	NA	TRBJ2-2	TRBV6-5
CASSQDEEETQYF	TGCGCCAGCAGCCAAGATGAGGAAGAGACCCAGTACTTC	NA	NA	TRBJ2-5	TRBV4-3
CATQWGEQFF	TGTGCCACCCAGTGGGGTGAGCAGTTCTTC	NA	NA	TRBJ2-1	TRBV19
CASSFTPGLMNTEAFF	TGTGCCAGCAGCTTTACCCCGGGGTTAATGAACACTGAAGCTTTCTTT	NA	NA	TRBJ1-1	TRBV7-2
CASSFWGGGSYGYTF	TGTGCCAGCAGTTTTTGGGGAGGGGGGAGCTATGGCTACACCTTC	NA	NA	TRBJ1-2	TRBV27
CASSAGLAGVYEQYF	TGTGCCAGTAGTGCGGGACTAGCGGGGGTTTACGAGCAGTACTTC	NA	TRBD2	TRBJ2-7	TRBV19
CSVGANTGELFF	TGCAGCGTTGGGGCTAATACCGGGGAGCTGTTTTTT	NA	NA	TRBJ2-2	TRBV29-1
CASSLKLAGVPDTQYF	TGTGCCAGCAGCTTGAAGTTAGCGGGAGTGCCAGATACGCAGTATTTT	NA	TRBD2	TRBJ2-3	TRBV7-3
CASSQETGSGANVLTF	TGCGCCAGCAGCCAAGAGACTGGATCTGGGGCCAACGTCCTGACTTTC	NA	NA	TRBJ2-6	TRBV4-3
CASTPSSGANVLTF	TGTGCCAGTACCCCGAGCTCTGGGGCCAACGTCCTGACTTTC	medium-sized	NA	TRBJ2-6	TRBV19
CASSFPPLPSGPVPDTQYF	TGTGCCAGCAGTTTCCCCCCCCTTCCTAGCGGACCTGTCCCAGATACGCAGTATTTT	NA	TRBD2	TRBJ2-3	TRBV27
CASSLVRTSYEQYF	TGTGCCAGCAGCTTGGTACGGACCTCCTACGAGCAGTACTTC	NA	NA	TRBJ2-7	TRBV5-5
CASSWASDQPQHF	TGTGCCAGCAGCTGGGCCTCGGATCAGCCCCAGCATTTT	NA	NA	TRBJ1-5	TRBV6-6
CASSDDYKETQYF	TGTGCCAGCAGCGATGACTACAAAGAGACCCAGTACTTC	once	NA	TRBJ2-5	TRBV7-9
CASSLSEVLAEGQETQYF	TGTGCCAGCAGTTTATCGGAAGTACTAGCGGAGGGCCAAGAGACCCAGTACTTC	NA	TRBD2	TRBJ2-5	TRBV28
CASSDLGLLDREGGGYTF	TGTGCCAGCAGTGATTTGGGTCTCCTGGACAGGGAAGGAGGGGGCTACACCTTC	NA	TRBD1	TRBJ1-2	TRBV2
CASSSDRGANYGYTF	TGTGCCAGCAGTTCGGACAGAGGGGCCAACTATGGCTACACCTTC	NA	NA	TRBJ1-2	TRBV27
CASSPGTGGGNTIYF	TGTGCCAGCAGCCCCGGGACAGGGGGCGGAAACACCATATATTTT	NA	TRBD1	TRBJ1-3	TRBV6-5
CASSLAPGAPDEQYF	TGTGCCAGCAGCTTAGCGCCAGGGGCCCCTGACGAGCAGTACTTC	NA	NA	TRBJ2-7	TRBV7-8
CATSTPNSNEQFF	TGTGCCACCAGCACTCCGAATTCTAATGAGCAGTTCTTC	NA	NA	TRBJ2-1	TRBV15
CASGGWANVLTF	TGTGCCAGCGGGGGCTGGGCCAACGTCCTGACTTTC	NA	NA	TRBJ2-6	TRBV2
CASSSGTRGIQYF	TGTGCCAGCAGCAGCGGGACTAGAGGGATTCAGTACTTC	NA	TRBD2	TRBJ2-4	TRBV11-2
CSRGNTEAFF	TGCAGCCGAGGGAACACTGAAGCTTTCTTT	NA	NA	TRBJ1-1	TRBV20-1
CASSLTDKLGNQPQHF	TGCGCCAGCAGCCTAACAGACAAGCTAGGCAATCAGCCCCAGCATTTT	once	NA	TRBJ1-5	TRBV4-1
CASSPEGETQYF	TGTGCCAGCAGCCCGGAGGGGGAGACCCAGTACTTC	NA	NA	TRBJ2-5	TRBV5-4
CASSQDLAGAYNEQFF	TGCGCCAGCAGCCAAGACCTAGCGGGAGCCTACAATGAGCAGTTCTTC	NA	TRBD2	TRBJ2-1	TRBV4-1
CASSLSWSSYEQYF	TGTGCCAGCAGTTTAAGTTGGAGCTCCTACGAGCAGTACTTC	NA	NA	TRBJ2-7	TRBV28